Listed below are T cell receptor beta chains from one sample, sequenced in a study of shared clonotypes between healthy human individuals. Measured with immunoSEQ multiplex PCR; TCRdb has only the in-frame clones, and not every one. This sample has some 1,400,000 clones, with roughly 96% found just once. Sequenced material: naive CD4+ T cells sorted from blood. All receptors derive from a man aged 25-45 years in good health. Each CDR3 is given with its conserved first and last residue. A D gene is named only where the DNA matches it firmly.

>NA|TRBV2|TRBJ1-1
CASTQGSSTEAFF
>NA|TRBV16|TRBJ1-3
CASSQRISGGNTIYF
>TRBD1|TRBV2|TRBJ2-7
CASSGPPGQGGQYF
>NA|TRBV2|TRBJ2-1
CASTGSVGINEQFF
>NA|TRBV6-1|TRBJ1-1
CASSEAVQVREAFF
>TRBD2|TRBV11-2|TRBJ2-5
CASSLGPSWGGLGQETQYF
>TRBD1|TRBV9|TRBJ2-7
CASSAWDRPDYEQYF
>NA|TRBV5-1|TRBJ1-4
CASSPTYTSEKLFF
>TRBD2|TRBV11-3|TRBJ2-1
CASSLEVGEGLLKQFF
>TRBD1|TRBV19|TRBJ1-5
CASSLSTGGVSNQPQHF
>NA|TRBV1|TRBJ1-5
CTSSPGAKRRGQPQHF
>NA|TRBV9|TRBJ2-5
CASSANPETQYF
>NA|TRBV19|TRBJ1-5
CASSISPHQPQHF
>TRBD1|TRBV5-6|TRBJ1-4
CASRSTGLQEKLFF
>NA|TRBV5-4|TRBJ1-5
CASSLAGDSNQPQHF
>NA|TRBV10-3|TRBJ1-1
CAISESRRMNTEAFF
>TRBD2|TRBV9|TRBJ2-7
CASSPHSGTGEQYF
>TRBD2|TRBV19|TRBJ2-3
CATKLAGGADTQYF
>NA|TRBV5-5|TRBJ2-5
CASTPAGAQETQYF
>NA|TRBV30|TRBJ1-5
CAWRDTSNQPQHF
>TRBD1|TRBV11-2|TRBJ2-7
CASSPGTVKTYEQYF
>NA|TRBV29-1|TRBJ2-7
CSVLQAYEQYF